A single sample is the source of the 30 T cell receptor beta chains below, sequenced in a study of blood T cell repertoires in COVID-19 (TCRdb year 2020). The protocol used for the library was the immunoSEQ multiplex PCR assay. TCRdb mirrors the immuneACCESS table, restricted to in-frame sequences. Some clones are absent from its copies; in checked studies, under half trace to an unresolved V gene, and the reason for the others is unknown. The sample data list 200,000 to 250,000 clones, and 88% of these were observed just once. The ten largest make up 2.7% of the sample. Sequencing input: peripheral blood. These receptors were collected from an older woman with acute or convalescent COVID-19.

The chain is built from TRBV5-1 and TRBJ1-1; no clear D gene. The CDR3 totals 13 residues. The germline gives CDR1 SGHRS, CDR2 YFSETQ. V lost 6 bases, J lost 1 base, and 10 bases lay in between. The CDR3 reads CASTSTSNTEAFF. The CDR3 bases are TGCGCCAGCACCTCGACATCGAACACTGAAGCTTTCTTT.

CDR3 residues: CASFKGQGAWTQYF. In DNA form, the CDR3 reads TGTGCCAGCTTCAAGGGACAGGGGGCATGGACGCAGTATTTT. The rearrangement joins TRBV18 to TRBJ2-3, with 12 bases fitting TRBD1. V dropped 7 bases and J dropped 9; count of bases not matched to a gene: 8. The germline CDR1 and CDR2 sequences are KGHSH and LQKENI. CDR3 length: 14 amino acids.

The V gene is TRBV5-4, the J gene TRBJ1-1; 9 bases map to TRBD1. The CDR3 has 17 amino acids. After removal of 0 bases from V and 4 bases from J, the junction contained 10 bases not matched to a gene. Per germline, CDR1 SGHNT and CDR2 YYREEE (reference sequence). The chain's CDR3 is CASSLDNRGRRGTEAFF. As DNA, the CDR3 is TGTGCCAGCAGCTTGGACAACAGGGGGCGCAGGGGCACTGAAGCTTTCTTT. Variable domain in full (rest from reference TRBV5-4 and TRBJ1-1): ETGVTQSPTHLIKTRGQQVTLRCSSQSGHNTVSWYQQALGQGPQFIFQYYREEENGRGNFPPRFSGLQFPNYSSELNVNALELDDSALYLCASSLDNRGRRGTEAFFGQGTRLTVV.

This chain connects TRBV4-2 to TRBJ1-1, with TRBD1 as a possible D gene (6 bases). V lost 1 base to trimming and J lost 6 bases, with 15 bases between them. CDR1 is LGHNA, CDR2 YNFKEQ, per germline. The CDR3 is 15 residues long. In nucleotides, the CDR3 is TGTGCCAGCAGCCAAGTAGGGGACACAGGCTCTGAAGCTTTCTTT. Encoded protein: CASSQVGDTGSEAFF.

V usage is TRBV27 and J usage is TRBJ2-3; the D is unclear. The CDR3 covers 13 residues. V was pared by 6 bases and J by 7 bases, with 14 bases between. Germline V gene lookup returns CDR1 MNHEY and CDR2 SMNVEV (reference sequence). The CDR3 spells CASSRPLSYTQYF. CDR3 DNA sequence: TGTGCCAGCAGCCGTCCGTTGTCCTATACGCAGTATTTT.

This chain joins TRBV5-1 and TRBJ1-4, with TRBD1 matching 7 bases. With V trimmed by 3 bases and J by 11 bases, 10 bases remained unmatched. The germline V gene encodes CDR1 SGHRS and CDR2 YFSETQ. The CDR3 is 14 amino acids. CDR3 nucleotides: TGCGCCAGCAGCTCCTTCGGGACAGAGGCTAAACTGTTTTTT. It codes for CASSSFGTEAKLFF.

V gene TRBV5-1 combines with J gene TRBJ1-4; 9 bases align to TRBD1. The CDR3 extends over 15 amino acids. Germline lookup yields CDR1 SGHRS and CDR2 YFSETQ. With 0 bases clipped from V and 6 bases from J, the junction kept 3 bases outside the gene matches. This CDR3 is CASSLVDRGDEKLFF. CDR3 DNA sequence: TGCGCCAGCAGCTTGGTGGACAGGGGCGATGAAAAACTGTTTTTT.

CDR3 in DNA: TGTGCCAGCAGCCACAGGGACGGGTATGGCTACACCTTC. Translated: CASSHRDGYGYTF. The gene calls are TRBV6-2 or TRBV6-3 and TRBJ1-2; a weak D match, TRBD1 (6 bases). The germline V and J ends were trimmed by 6 bases and 5 bases, with 13 bases remaining between them. This CDR3 has 13 residues. Per germline, CDR1 MNHEY and CDR2 SVGEGT.

The CDR3 region is CASSPTLSLQETQYF. The DNA for the CDR3 is TGTGCCAGCTCACCAACGCTTAGTCTACAAGAGACCCAGTACTTC. The rearrangement links TRBV18 to TRBJ2-5, with unresolved D. V was clipped by 2 bases and J by 2 bases, with 12 bases between them. In germline, CDR1 is KGHSH, CDR2 LQKENI. The CDR3 consists of 15 residues.

V is TRBV4-2 and J is TRBJ2-6; TRBD1 agrees at 8 bases. Germline values: CDR1 LGHNA, CDR2 YNFKEQ. The CDR3 sequence is 16 residues long. V trimming: 2 bases; J trimming: 2 bases; junction bases outside the gene matches: 2. The CDR3 sequence is CASSQLDRAGANVLTF. In nucleotides, the CDR3 is TGTGCCAGCAGCCAACTGGACAGGGCTGGGGCCAACGTCCTGACTTTC.

This chain joins TRBV19 and TRBJ2-7; TRBD2 aligns across 14 bases. Losses at the gene ends were 5 bases for V and 2 bases for J; bases not matched to a gene: 8. CDR3 length: 17 amino acids. Germline CDR1 LNHDA, CDR2 SQIVND (reference sequence). CDR3 loop: CASSGQGLAGVAYEQYF. The CDR3 region has the DNA TGTGCCAGTAGTGGACAGGGACTAGCGGGAGTGGCCTACGAGCAGTACTTC.

The chain combines TRBV4-1 with TRBJ2-7, with D tentatively TRBD2 (6 bases). Germline CDR1 is MGHRA and CDR2 is YSYEKL. The CDR3 is 17 amino acids. V lost 1 base, J lost 4 bases, and 20 bases lay in between. The chain's CDR3 is CASSQAGGESTRYEQYF. The CDR3 nucleotides are TGCGCCAGCAGCCAAGCAGGAGGGGAGTCAACCCGTTACGAGCAGTACTTC.

This chain links TRBV3-1 (or the pseudogene TRBV3-2) with TRBJ2-6; D gene unclear. Per germline, CDR1 LGHDT and CDR2 YNNKEL (reference sequence). The CDR3 is 16 residues long. Deletions cut 0 bases from V and 0 bases from J, with 6 bases between. In nucleotides, the CDR3 is TGTGCCAGCAGCCAAGACTTCGGCTCTGGGGCCAACGTCCTGACTTTC. It yields the protein CASSQDFGSGANVLTF.

This chain joins TRBV5-1 and TRBJ2-3; TRBD2 agrees at 9 bases. Germline V CDR1 and CDR2: SGHRS, YFSETQ. This CDR3 is 15 amino acids long. The V and J ends lost 3 bases and 6 bases, in that order; junction bases with no gene match: 8. As DNA, the CDR3 is TGCGCCAGCAGCTACGACTCCGCGGGAGGGGATACGCAGTATTTT. It is translated as CASSYDSAGGDTQYF.

The V gene is TRBV7-2, the J gene TRBJ1-5; D unresolved. The CDR3 length is 14 residues. Between the trimmed V and J ends, which lost 2 bases and 7 bases, there was a span of 12 bases. CDR1 and CDR2 (germline): SGHTA, FQGNSA. The DNA for the CDR3 is TGTGCCAGCAGCTTATATTCCGGTGAGCAGCCCCAGCATTTT. This sequence encodes CASSLYSGEQPQHF.

V gene TRBV6-5 combines with J gene TRBJ1-1; possible D gene TRBD1, 5 bases. The CDR3 totals 15 residues. V was clipped by 6 bases and J by 0 bases, with 14 bases between them. CDR1 is MNHEY, CDR2 SVGAGI, per germline. CDR3 sequence: CASRSGTELNTEAFF. The CDR3 DNA follows: TGTGCCAGCAGAAGTGGGACTGAGCTGAACACTGAAGCTTTCTTT.

V and J are TRBV4-1 and TRBJ2-1, with 10 bases matching TRBD2. Trimming removed 3 bases from V and 4 bases from J; junction bases left unmatched: 6. This CDR3 has 16 residues. Germline lookup yields CDR1 MGHRA and CDR2 YSYEKL. The CDR3 region has the DNA TGCGCCAGCAGCCAGCCTAGCGGGGGTTTTTACAATGAGCAGTTCTTC. This codes for CASSQPSGGFYNEQFF.

A remark on this clone: The sample has other DNA sequences that encode this CDR3 too. This rearrangement joins TRBV19 to TRBJ1-5; D is possibly TRBD1 (6 bases). V lost 4 bases and J lost 4, with 11 bases in between. Germline lookup yields CDR1 LNHDA and CDR2 SQIVND (reference sequence). The CDR3 has 14 amino acids. CDR3 nucleotide sequence: TGTGCCAGTAGTACGATACAGGGAAATCAGCCCCAGCATTTT. Its protein is CASSTIQGNQPQHF.

The V and J genes are TRBV21-1 and TRBJ2-7; TRBD1, as called in the table, went unchecked against the DNA. TRBV21-1 is given as a pseudogene. This CDR3 is 14 amino acids long. The CDR3 spells CASSHRDRASEQYF. The CDR3 bases are TGTGCCAGCAGCCACCGGGACAGGGCCAGTGAGCAGTACTTC.

V is TRBV3-1 (or the pseudogene TRBV3-2) and J is TRBJ1-2; tentatively, D is TRBD1 (6 bases). The V gene's germline CDR1 is LGHDT and CDR2 YNNKEL (reference sequence). CDR3 length: 17 residues. The V and J ends lost 2 bases and 7 bases respectively, with 23 bases between them. The DNA for the CDR3 is TGTGCCAGCAGCCAATCCAGCTACCCCACAGGGCTCGGTGGCTACACCTTC. Translation gives CASSQSSYPTGLGGYTF.

Points on this clone: The same CDR3 can be traced to other DNA sequences in this sample. The V and J genes are TRBV30 and TRBJ1-2; D not certain. CDR3 size: 13 residues. Germline CDR1 reads GTSNPN; CDR2 reads SVGIG (reference sequence). Trimming left V 0 bases short and J 4 bases short, with 9 bases between. CDR3 sequence reads: CAWSVGPGYGYTF. For the CDR3, the DNA is TGTGCCTGGAGTGTAGGTCCAGGCTATGGCTACACCTTC.

V usage is TRBV5-4 and J usage is TRBJ1-2; D gene uncertain. CDR1 is SGHNT and CDR2 is YYREEE in the germline V gene (reference sequence). V lost 0 bases to trimming and J lost 8 bases, with 11 bases between them. This CDR3 has 13 amino acids. CDR3 coding DNA: TGTGCCAGCAGCTTGGACCTCGTTGGCGGCTACACCTTC. It yields the protein CASSLDLVGGYTF.

This clone showed up just a few times. This chain links TRBV7-9 with TRBJ1-2, with a weak D call TRBD1 (6 bases). The V gene lost 7 bases and the J gene lost 5 bases, with 17 bases spanning the gap. CDR1 and CDR2 (germline): SEHNR, FQNEAQ (reference sequence). The CDR3 totals 14 residues. Here the CDR3 reads CASTSAGGSYGYTF. The CDR3, as DNA: TGTGCCAGCACCAGTGCGGGGGGCTCTTATGGCTACACCTTC.

This chain connects TRBV19 to TRBJ2-1; TRBD1 aligns across 12 bases. Per the germline V gene, CDR1 is LNHDA and CDR2 is SQIVND (reference sequence). J lost 8 bases, V lost 9 bases, and 14 bases had no gene match. CDR3 length equals 16 residues. This CDR3 reads CASTPGTGGAMDEQFF. As DNA, the CDR3 is TGTGCCAGCACCCCCGGGACAGGGGGCGCGATGGATGAGCAGTTCTTC.

The rearrangement links TRBV25-1 to TRBJ1-2; 7 positions agree with TRBD1. The CDR3 consists of 14 residues. J was trimmed by 4 bases and V by 3 bases; bases with no gene match: 5. Germline V gene data show CDR1 as MGHDK and CDR2 as SYGVNS. CDR3 sequence (DNA): TGTGCCAGCAGTGAGGGGGGACAGCTCTATGGCTACACCTTC. This translates into CASSEGGQLYGYTF.

This clone was counted a few times. J is TRBJ1-5 and V is TRBV4-3; possible D gene TRBD1, 6 bases. The CDR3 covers 15 residues. Germline lookup yields CDR1 LGHNA and CDR2 YSLEER. V dropped 4 bases and J dropped 4 bases, with 14 bases sitting between them. The CDR3 coding sequence is TGCGCCAGCAGCCTAGACAGGACAAGGAATCAGCCCCAGCATTTT. Its translation is CASSLDRTRNQPQHF.

This clone has only a few counts. CDR3 amino acids: CASSILGTGNYEQYF. The DNA for the CDR3 is TGTGCCAGCAGCATCCTCGGGACAGGGAACTACGAGCAGTACTTC. The chain uses TRBV28 and TRBJ2-7; 9 nucleotides align to TRBD1. Germline assignment: CDR1 MDHEN and CDR2 SYDVKM. The CDR3 runs 15 residues. With V trimmed by 6 bases and J by 3 bases, 9 bases remained unmatched.

V usage is TRBV2 and J usage is TRBJ2-3; 11 positions match TRBD2. This CDR3 is 14 amino acids long. The V gene's germline CDR1 is SNHLY and CDR2 FYNNEI. The V and J ends lost 9 bases and 1 base, in that order; junction bases with no gene match: 3. The CDR3 region has the DNA TGTGCCAGGGGTAGCGGGGGGGGCACAGATACGCAGTATTTT. Residues: CARGSGGGTDTQYF.

The V call is TRBV2, the J call TRBJ2-7; 7 positions match TRBD1. The V gene end was trimmed by 6 bases and the J gene end by 0 bases; junction bases not matched to a gene: 8. The CDR3 spans 15 residues. The germline V gene has CDR1 SNHLY and CDR2 FYNNEI. The CDR3 DNA follows: TGTGCCAGCAGGCATCGGACAGGCGTCTCCTACGAGCAGTACTTC. It codes for CASRHRTGVSYEQYF.

This clone was detected once. This sequence joins TRBV3-1 (or the pseudogene TRBV3-2) and TRBJ2-1, with D tentatively TRBD1 (6 bases). Germline CDR1 reads LGHDT; CDR2 reads YNNKEL (reference sequence). This CDR3 has 14 amino acids. V was cut by 4 bases and J by 2 bases, with 9 bases left in between. This CDR3 reads CASSLRTAYNEQFF. In DNA, the CDR3 is TGTGCCAGCAGCCTCCGGACAGCCTACAATGAGCAGTTCTTC.